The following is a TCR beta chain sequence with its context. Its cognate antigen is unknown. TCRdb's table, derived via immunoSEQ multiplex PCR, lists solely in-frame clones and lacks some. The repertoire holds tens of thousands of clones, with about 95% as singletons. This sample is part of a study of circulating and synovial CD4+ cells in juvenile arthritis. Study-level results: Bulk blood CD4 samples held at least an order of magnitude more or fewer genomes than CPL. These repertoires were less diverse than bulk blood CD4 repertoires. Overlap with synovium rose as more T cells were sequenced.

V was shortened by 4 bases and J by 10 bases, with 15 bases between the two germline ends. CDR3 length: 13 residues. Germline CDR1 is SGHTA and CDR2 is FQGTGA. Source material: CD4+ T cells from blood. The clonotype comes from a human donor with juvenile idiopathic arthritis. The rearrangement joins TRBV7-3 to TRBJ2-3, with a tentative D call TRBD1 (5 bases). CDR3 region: CASSSQSGRAQYF. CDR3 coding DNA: TGTGCCAGCAGCTCACAATCGGGCAGGGCGCAGTATTTT.